This TCR beta chain was captured in a study of cytomegalovirus exposure and HLA in healthy donors. Across the whole study: Approximately 80 million unique TCRs from HLA-typed donors were held in an early data release.

PCR employed 60 Vbeta and 13 Jbeta primers. Profiling relied on immunoSEQ multiplex PCR, and the TCRdb table lists in-frame clones only, not all of them. The profile shows approximately 93,000 clones, approximately 75% of them singletons. With V trimmed by 0 bases and J by 8 bases, 6 bases remained unmatched. From germline, CDR1 is SGDLS and CDR2 YYNGEE. The CDR3 length is 15 residues. Study results and limitations: Follow-up analysis seemed to connect common viral pathogens with several of the most significant clusters identified. Accurate predictions that matched the HLA-A and HLA-B alleles of most subjects were reportedly made from TCR beta sequences.

As concerns this clone: Its cognate antigen is unknown.

This receptor was identified in a woman in her forties in good health and CMV-seronegative. The J gene is TRBJ1-4, the V gene TRBV9; TRBD1 agrees at 8 bases. Specimen: PBMCs. Written as DNA, the CDR3 is TGTGCCAGCAGCGTAGCAGGGGGCGTCGGGGAAAAACTGTTTTTT. Protein product: CASSVAGGVGEKLFF.